This T cell receptor beta chain came from a study of blood T cells in healthy people across ages. General observations from the study: Possibly, changes in expanded clonotypes were confounded because donor CMV status was unknown.

Alongside a J-beta primer mix, a sample-barcoded 5' primer served in a second PCR lasting roughly 6 to 11 cycles. Each CDR3 protein gets one entry after TCRdb re-called the 5' RACE reads with MiXCR. The sample gives some 1 million distinct CDR3 sequences, 40% to 45% of which show up once; approximately 17% is in the top ten. This clonotype was recorded only once. As yet, its antigen is unknown. An end of the junction differs from the germline gene, which may be a read error. Sequencing was done on a sample of blood. The clonotype comes from a woman aged 55-70 years in good health.

In nucleotides, the CDR3 is TGCAGTGCCAGTGAGGACAGGGGGAACTATGGCTACATCTTC. It specifies CSASEDRGNYGYIF. This chain uses TRBV20-1 with TRBJ1-2, with TRBD1 matching 10 bases. The CDR3 is 14 amino acids. Germline V gives CDR1 DFQATT, CDR2 SNEGSKA (reference sequence).